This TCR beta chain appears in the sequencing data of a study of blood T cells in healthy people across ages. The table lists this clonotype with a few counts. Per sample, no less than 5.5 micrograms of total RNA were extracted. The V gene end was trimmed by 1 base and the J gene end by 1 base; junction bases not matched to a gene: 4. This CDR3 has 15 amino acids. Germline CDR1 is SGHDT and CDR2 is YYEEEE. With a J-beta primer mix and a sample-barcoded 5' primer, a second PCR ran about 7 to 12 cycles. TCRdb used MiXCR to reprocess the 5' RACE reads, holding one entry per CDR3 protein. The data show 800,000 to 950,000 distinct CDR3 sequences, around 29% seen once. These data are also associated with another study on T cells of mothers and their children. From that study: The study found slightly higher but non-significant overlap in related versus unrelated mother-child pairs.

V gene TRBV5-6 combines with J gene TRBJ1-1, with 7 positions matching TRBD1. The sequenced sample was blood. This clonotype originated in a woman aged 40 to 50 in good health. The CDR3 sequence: CASSLMDRSNTEAFF. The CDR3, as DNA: TGTGCCAGCAGCTTGATGGACAGGTCGAACACTGAAGCTTTCTTT.